The clone carrying this T cell receptor (beta chain) came up once. J was trimmed by 14 bases and V by 5 bases; bases with no gene match: 9. The CDR3 length is 12 residues. CDR1 MNHEY and CDR2 SMNVEV come from the germline V gene (reference sequence). This specimen comes from a study of OX40 agonist ivuxolimab in advanced cancers. Sequencing used immunoSEQ multiplex PCR; TCRdb keeps in-frame clones, though not all of them. The data show tens of thousands of clones, with 70% to 90% seen just once and under 1.5% held by the top ten. The chain is built from TRBV27 and TRBJ2-4; TRBD1 matches at 7 bases. This receptor was obtained from an adult with an advanced solid tumor such as melanoma, head and neck, liver or kidney cancer. Sequenced here: CD4+ or CD8+ T cells sorted from blood, sampled in a trial of the OX40 agonist ivuxolimab. The CDR3: CASSDYRGLEYF. CDR3 bases: TGTGCCAGCAGTGACTACAGGGGTTTGGAGTACTTC.